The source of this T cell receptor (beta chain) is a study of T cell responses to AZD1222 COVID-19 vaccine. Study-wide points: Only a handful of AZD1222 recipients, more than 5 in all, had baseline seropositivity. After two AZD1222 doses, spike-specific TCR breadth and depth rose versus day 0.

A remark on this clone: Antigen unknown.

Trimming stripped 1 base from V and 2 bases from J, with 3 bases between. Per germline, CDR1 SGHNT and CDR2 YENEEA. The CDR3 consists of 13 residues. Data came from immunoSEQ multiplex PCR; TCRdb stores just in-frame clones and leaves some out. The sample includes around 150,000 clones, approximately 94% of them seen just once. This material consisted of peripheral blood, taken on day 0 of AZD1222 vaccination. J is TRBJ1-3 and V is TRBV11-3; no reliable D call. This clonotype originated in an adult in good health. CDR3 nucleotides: TGTGCCAGCAGCTTAGTGGCTGGAAACACCATATATTTT. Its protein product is CASSLVAGNTIYF.